Below, 30 T cell receptor beta chains from the same sample are listed, as sequenced in a study of cytomegalovirus exposure and HLA in healthy donors. Primers included in the PCR were 60 Vbeta and 13 Jbeta primers. Repertoires were generated with immunoSEQ multiplex PCR, while TCRdb's copy carries only in-frame clones and drops some. This table holds a few hundred thousand clones, 80% found once. The sample comprised PBMCs. The origin of the receptors is a girl aged 2 to 9 in good health and CMV-seronegative.

V gene TRBV19 combines with J gene TRBJ1-5; D gene ambiguous. Germline V CDR1 and CDR2: LNHDA, SQIVND (reference sequence). Trimming left V 0 bases short and J 0 bases short, with 6 bases between. The CDR3 sequence is 15 residues long. CDR3 sequence reads: CASSIEDNSNQPQHF. The CDR3 coding sequence is TGTGCCAGTAGTATAGAAGACAATAGCAATCAGCCCCAGCATTTT.

The V and J genes are TRBV19 and TRBJ2-6; 7 bases match TRBD1. CDR1 LNHDA and CDR2 SQIVND come from the germline V gene (reference sequence). V trimming: 5 bases; J trimming: 0 bases; junction bases outside the gene matches: 7. The CDR3 extends over 17 amino acids. Written as DNA, the CDR3 is TGTGCCAGTAGTGAGCAGGGGGTTCACTCTGGGGCCAACGTCCTGACTTTC. This encodes CASSEQGVHSGANVLTF.

CDR3 loop: CASGLVPGGSNQPQHF. DNA for the CDR3: TGTGCTAGTGGTTTGGTACCGGGGGGAAGCAATCAGCCCCAGCATTTT. The rearrangement links TRBV12-5 to TRBJ1-5; D is perhaps TRBD1 (5 bases). The CDR3 has 16 amino acids. V gave up 0 bases and J gave up 1 base, with 10 bases separating them. Germline CDR1 and CDR2: LGHNT and FRNRAP.

This clone has only a few counts. The gene calls are TRBV28 and TRBJ1-6; D unclear. The CDR3 has 13 residues. V shed 5 bases and J shed 7 bases, with 9 bases lying between them. CDR1 MDHEN and CDR2 SYDVKM come from the germline V gene. The CDR3 spells CASSMEWNSPLHF. CDR3 DNA: TGTGCCAGCAGTATGGAGTGGAATTCACCCCTCCACTTT. The entire variable domain, with the rest obtained from reference TRBV28 and TRBJ1-6, is as follows: DVKVTQSSRYLVKRTGEKVFLECVQDMDHENMFWYRQDPGLGLRLIYFSYDVKMKEKGDIPEGYSVSREKKERFSLILESASTNQTSMYLCASSMEWNSPLHFGNGTRLTVT.

V usage is TRBV11-2 and J usage is TRBJ2-7, with 7 bases identical to TRBD2. The J segment lost 3 bases and the V segment lost 5 bases, leaving 13 bases of the junction unmatched. The CDR3 contains 16 residues. Looked up from germline, CDR1 is SGHAT and CDR2 is FQNNGV. CDR3 sequence: CASSPPDGGRLYEQYF. The CDR3 nucleotides are TGTGCCAGCAGCCCACCTGATGGCGGGAGACTCTACGAGCAGTACTTC.

This chain connects TRBV28 to TRBJ2-7; 7 bases align to TRBD2. This CDR3 has 13 amino acids. From germline, CDR1 is MDHEN and CDR2 SYDVKM. The ends lost 5 bases at V and 7 bases at J; junction bases unmatched: 8. This chain's CDR3 is CASSRDYGGEQYF. The CDR3 DNA sequence: TGTGCCAGCAGTCGGGACTACGGCGGAGAGCAGTACTTC.

This clone was found once. The chain combines TRBV27 with TRBJ1-2; TRBD1 aligns across 10 bases. The CDR3 contains 15 residues. Germline V gene sequence: CDR1 MNHEY, CDR2 SMNVEV (reference sequence). Trimming at V came to 3 bases and at J to 8 bases, leaving 9 bases not matched to a gene. The DNA of the CDR3 is TGTGCCAGCAGTTTCCTCCCGACAGGGGGCAAGGGCTACACCTTC. Translation gives CASSFLPTGGKGYTF.

V gene TRBV9 combines with J gene TRBJ2-1; D is undetermined. V lost 4 bases and J lost 4, with 3 bases in between. The CDR3 has 11 residues. The germline CDR1 and CDR2 sequences are SGDLS and YYNGEE. The CDR3 is CASSQYNEQFF. The CDR3 bases are TGTGCCAGCAGCCAATACAATGAGCAGTTCTTC.

This chain connects TRBV5-1 to TRBJ1-1, with a possible D match to TRBD1 (6 bases). V was shortened by 0 bases and J by 6 bases, with 6 bases between the two germline ends. CDR1 and CDR2 from the germline V gene are SGHRS and YFSETQ. The CDR3 consists of 12 residues. In DNA form, the CDR3 reads TGCGCCAGCAGCTTGGAGGGGGCTGAAGCTTTCTTT. Protein sequence: CASSLEGAEAFF.

The chain has TRBV5-4 and TRBJ1-1, with TRBD1 matching over 10 bases. Germline CDR1 reads SGHNT; CDR2 reads YYREEE (reference sequence). This CDR3 contains 17 residues. The J segment lost 8 bases and the V segment lost 4 bases, leaving 17 bases of the junction unmatched. The CDR3 DNA sequence: TGTGCCAGCAGCCCGAGACAGGGGGCCCTGGTGAACGAAGAAGCTTTCTTT. It is translated as CASSPRQGALVNEEAFF.

The rearrangement links TRBV15 to TRBJ2-2, with D possibly being TRBD1 (5 bases). The germline gives CDR1 LNHNV, CDR2 YYDKDF (reference sequence). The CDR3 contains 16 residues. Trimming took off 0 bases at V and 6 bases at J, with 14 bases between the two ends. The CDR3 bases are TGTGCCACCAGCAGAGATAACACAGGTTCGGCCGGGGAGCTGTTTTTT. Its protein product is CATSRDNTGSAGELFF.

V and J are TRBV9 and TRBJ2-1; TRBD2 might be the D (6 bases). Germline V lookup: CDR1 SGDLS, CDR2 YYNGEE. CDR3 length equals 15 residues. The germline V and J ends were trimmed by 1 base and 0 bases, with 8 bases remaining between them. CDR3 amino acids: CASSVRGTSYNEQFF. The CDR3 DNA follows: TGTGCCAGCAGCGTACGGGGGACCTCCTACAATGAGCAGTTCTTC.

The chain carries TRBV4-1 and TRBJ1-4; 9 nucleotides agree with TRBD1. Trimming at V came to 2 bases and at J to 5 bases, leaving 3 bases not matched to a gene. Germline V gene data show CDR1 as MGHRA and CDR2 as YSYEKL. The CDR3 is made up of 15 amino acids. The chain's CDR3 is CASSQPGQGNEKLFF. CDR3 DNA: TGCGCCAGCAGCCAACCGGGACAGGGAAATGAAAAACTGTTTTTT.

The CDR3 spells CASSEGLYNEQFF. CDR3 coding DNA: TGCGCCAGCAGTGAGGGACTTTACAATGAGCAGTTCTTC. The chain is built from TRBV10-1 and TRBJ2-1; a possible D gene is TRBD2 (5 bases). This CDR3 is 13 amino acids long. CDR1 and CDR2 (germline): WNHNN, SYGVQD (reference sequence). The ends were cut back, 2 bases at V and 4 bases at J, with 6 bases in the middle.

This chain joins TRBV6-6 and TRBJ2-7, with TRBD1 as a possible D gene (5 bases). With 2 bases removed from V and 0 bases from J, the gap between germline ends came to 5 bases. The CDR3 runs 13 residues. Per germline, CDR1 MNHNY and CDR2 SVGAGI (reference sequence). The CDR3 reads CASSYDSSYEQYF. The DNA of the CDR3 is TGTGCCAGCAGTTACGACAGCTCCTACGAGCAGTACTTC.

As DNA, the CDR3 is TGTGCCAGCAGCTGGAGACAGACAAACACCGGGGAGCTGTTTTTT. Encoded protein: CASSWRQTNTGELFF. The chain carries TRBV11-2 and TRBJ2-2, with D possibly being TRBD1 (5 bases). The CDR3 covers 15 residues. V lost 4 bases and J lost 2, with 11 bases in between. From germline, CDR1 is SGHAT and CDR2 FQNNGV.

This clone occurred once. V and J are TRBV27 and TRBJ1-2, with 7 bases that match TRBD1. The CDR3 covers 13 residues. V lost 5 bases, J lost 4 bases, and 4 bases stayed unmatched. CDR1 and CDR2 (germline): MNHEY, SMNVEV (reference sequence). The CDR3 DNA sequence: TGTGCCAGCAGTCGTACAGGGGCCTATGGCTACACCTTC. It yields the protein CASSRTGAYGYTF.

This chain connects TRBV6-1 to TRBJ1-2, with D maybe TRBD1 (6 bases). The CDR3 spans 15 residues. The germline V gene encodes CDR1 MNHNS and CDR2 SASEGT. Trimming took off 3 bases at V and 1 base at J, with 12 bases between the two ends. CDR3 protein: CASSDRGLDNYGYTF. In DNA form, the CDR3 reads TGTGCCAGCAGTGACAGGGGATTAGATAACTATGGCTACACCTTC.

The chain employs TRBV6-1 and TRBJ2-7; TRBD2 might be the D (6 bases). CDR3 length: 14 amino acids. In germline, CDR1 is MNHNS, CDR2 SASEGT. V gave up 6 bases and J gave up 2 bases, with 14 bases separating them. The CDR3: CASRGLYAAYEQYF. In DNA, the CDR3 is TGTGCCAGCAGAGGACTATACGCCGCCTACGAGCAGTACTTC.

The rearrangement joins TRBV5-1 to TRBJ2-7; tentatively, D is TRBD2 (5 bases). The CDR3 loop spans 15 amino acids. Trimming stripped 4 bases from V and 2 bases from J, with 16 bases between. Per germline, CDR1 SGHRS and CDR2 YFSETQ. As DNA, the CDR3 is TGCGCCAGCAGCCACTCCAGAGGACTTCCCTACGAGCAGTACTTC. Its protein product is CASSHSRGLPYEQYF.

J is TRBJ2-1 and V is TRBV4-1, with D possibly TRBD2 on 5 matching bases. The germline V and J ends were trimmed by 3 bases and 4 bases, with 13 bases remaining between them. Germline CDR1 reads MGHRA; CDR2 reads YSYEKL. The CDR3 sequence is 15 residues long. The CDR3 reads CASSQEGGRYNEQFF. The CDR3 coding sequence is TGCGCCAGCAGCCAGGAAGGCGGGCGGTACAATGAGCAGTTCTTC.

This rearrangement joins TRBV28 to TRBJ2-7; D is unresolved. The germline gives CDR1 MDHEN, CDR2 SYDVKM. The ends were cut back, 5 bases at V and 0 bases at J, with 17 bases in the middle. The CDR3 covers 16 residues. As DNA, the CDR3 is TGTGCCAGCAGTAACCCCGGTCTCACGATCTCCTACGAGCAGTACTTC. Encoded protein: CASSNPGLTISYEQYF.

J is TRBJ2-7 and V is TRBV19; TRBD1 matches at 9 bases. Germline CDR1 is LNHDA and CDR2 is SQIVND (reference sequence). This CDR3 contains 14 residues. V was clipped by 3 bases and J by 3 bases; unmatched bases: 3. The CDR3 region is CASSIWTGVYEQYF. As DNA, the CDR3 is TGTGCCAGTAGTATTTGGACAGGGGTCTACGAGCAGTACTTC.

This chain's CDR3 is CAWSTKEGRGYTEAFF. The CDR3 region has the DNA TGTGCCTGGAGTACTAAAGAAGGAAGGGGGTACACTGAAGCTTTCTTT. J is TRBJ1-1 and V is TRBV30; the D gene is possibly TRBD1 (6 bases). CDR3 size: 16 residues. The germline V gene encodes CDR1 GTSNPN and CDR2 SVGIG (reference sequence). With 2 bases removed from V and 3 bases from J, the gap between germline ends came to 19 bases.

The gene calls are TRBV5-6 and TRBJ2-1; TRBD2 might be the D (5 bases). Trimming took off 5 bases at V and 6 bases at J, with 12 bases between the two ends. This CDR3 comprises 13 residues. CDR1 and CDR2 (germline): SGHDT, YYEEEE. The CDR3: CASRQGLFNEQFF. The CDR3 DNA reads as TGTGCCAGCAGGCAAGGACTTTTCAATGAGCAGTTCTTC. Complete variable domain (other parts from reference TRBV5-6 and TRBJ2-1): DAGVTQSPTHLIKTRGQQVTLRCSPKSGHDTVSWYQQALGQGPQFIFQYYEEEERQRGNFPDRFSGHQFPNYSSELNVNALLLGDSALYLCASRQGLFNEQFFGPGTRLTVL.

This chain uses TRBV7-9 with TRBJ2-1, with D tentatively TRBD1 (5 bases). The CDR3 sequence is 16 residues long. The V end lost 1 base, the J end lost 6 bases, and 16 bases lay between the germline ends. The germline V gene has CDR1 SEHNR and CDR2 FQNEAQ (reference sequence). In nucleotides, the CDR3 is TGTGCCAGCAGCTTAGTACAGGTATCACTCGGCAATGAGCAGTTCTTC. This sequence encodes CASSLVQVSLGNEQFF.

For the CDR3, the DNA is TGTGCCTGGAGACAGGGTAATTCACCCCTCCACTTT. This codes for CAWRQGNSPLHF. The genes are TRBV30 and TRBJ1-6; possibly TRBD1 for D (6 bases). CDR1 is GTSNPN, CDR2 SVGIG, per germline (reference sequence). This CDR3 contains 12 residues. Trimming took off 3 bases at V and 6 bases at J, with 6 bases between the two ends. The full variable domain, completed using reference TRBV30 and TRBJ1-6, is SQTIHQWPATLVQPVGSPLSLECTVEGTSNPNLYWYRQAAGRGLQLLFYSVGIGQISSEVPQNLSASRPQDRQFILSSKKLLLSDSGFYLCAWRQGNSPLHFGNGTRLTVT.

This chain uses TRBV15 with TRBJ2-7, with 9 positions matching TRBD2. Germline V gene lookup returns CDR1 LNHNV and CDR2 YYDKDF (reference sequence). The trim removed 0 bases at V and 1 base at J, leaving 4 bases unmatched. The CDR3 is 16 residues long. This chain's CDR3 is CATSRDHSGGSYEQYF. The CDR3 bases are TGTGCCACCAGCAGAGATCACAGCGGGGGGTCCTACGAGCAGTACTTC. The variable domain in full, with the rest retrieved from reference TRBV15 and TRBJ2-7, is DAMVIQNPRYQVTQFGKPVTLSCSQTLNHNVMYWYQQKSSQAPKLLFHYYDKDFNNEADTPDNFQSRRPNTSFCFLDIRSPGLGDTAMYLCATSRDHSGGSYEQYFGPGTRLTVT.

This clone was counted a single time. The chain joins TRBV4-2 to TRBJ1-5; D call uncertain. The CDR3 sequence is 13 residues long. The germline V and J ends were trimmed by 1 base and 5 bases, with 6 bases remaining between them. Germline CDR1 reads LGHNA; CDR2 reads YNFKEQ. The CDR3 spells CASSQGEDQPQHF. In nucleotides, the CDR3 is TGTGCCAGCAGCCAAGGGGAGGATCAGCCCCAGCATTTT.

This chain connects TRBV27 to TRBJ2-7; D may be TRBD1 (6 bases). This CDR3 region has 16 residues. CDR1 is MNHEY, CDR2 SMNVEV, per germline (reference sequence). Trimming took 4 bases from V and 3 from J, leaving 19 bases between them. The CDR3 nucleotides read TGTGCCAGCAGTTCTTCCGGGACACCTCTCAACTACGAGCAGTACTTC. Residues: CASSSSGTPLNYEQYF.